The 11 T cell receptor beta chains given below trace back to one sample, sequenced in a study of beta chain features in type 1 diabetes. These TCRs are of unknown antigen specificity. Reverse transcription of all isolated RNA meant that expressed TCRB transcripts were sequenced. Assay: immunoSEQ multiplex PCR; the TCRdb copy retains only in-frame clones and omits some. The sample records 250,000 to 350,000 clones, over 11% being singletons. Notes on the study in general: Among all four CD4+ subsets, Type 1 diabetes patients had TCRB CDR3s that were moderately but significantly shorter.

The sample was naive CD4+ T cells from blood. These receptors originate from a man younger than 45 with type 1 diabetes.

This clone was seen only a few times. The gene calls are TRBV7-9 and TRBJ2-4, with 9 nucleotides matching TRBD1. CDR3 size: 14 residues. V lost 4 bases and J lost 11; bases outside the gene matches: 9. From germline, CDR1 is SEHNR and CDR2 FQNEAQ (reference sequence). DNA for the CDR3: TGTGCCAGCAGCTCGAATCACAGGGGGCTTGTTCAGTACTTC. This codes for CASSSNHRGLVQYF.

The V and J genes are TRBV6-5 and TRBJ1-1; D call uncertain. The ends were cut back, 0 bases at V and 3 bases at J, with 5 bases in the middle. Germline V lookup: CDR1 MNHEY, CDR2 SVGAGI. The CDR3 has 13 residues. CDR3 DNA: TGTGCCAGCAGTTACTCTGGCTACACTGAAGCTTTCTTT. Translating gives CASSYSGYTEAFF.

The chain links TRBV11-2 to TRBJ2-3, with D perhaps TRBD1 (6 bases). CDR1 is SGHAT, CDR2 FQNNGV, per germline. The germline V and J ends were trimmed by 0 bases and 4 bases, with 8 bases remaining between them. CDR3 length: 14 amino acids. In DNA, the CDR3 is TGTGCCAGCAGCTTAGACCCAGGGGCAGATACGCAGTATTTT. This codes for CASSLDPGADTQYF.

The chain recombines TRBV9 with TRBJ2-1, with D maybe TRBD2 (6 bases). Trimming took 0 bases from V and 2 from J, leaving 6 bases between them. Germline CDR1 and CDR2: SGDLS and YYNGEE. The CDR3 loop spans 14 amino acids. The CDR3: CASSVGGTYNEQFF. The CDR3 DNA reads as TGTGCCAGCAGCGTAGGCGGGACCTACAATGAGCAGTTCTTC.

In its sample, this clone was seen a few times. The chain carries TRBV7-8 and TRBJ2-2; D not certain. The germline V gene has CDR1 SGHVS and CDR2 FQNEAQ. Trimming removed 0 bases from V and 8 bases from J, with 10 bases in between. The CDR3 is 14 amino acids. This chain's CDR3 is CASSLAGLTGELFF. In DNA, the CDR3 is TGTGCCAGCAGCTTAGCGGGCTTAACGGGGGAGCTGTTTTTT.

This clone was found a few times. The rearrangement joins TRBV5-1 to TRBJ2-4; TRBD2 matches at 7 bases. This CDR3 has 15 residues. Germline CDR1 and CDR2: SGHRS and YFSETQ. J gave up 6 bases and V 3 bases, and 9 bases lay outside the gene matches. Here the CDR3 reads CASSSGGTTTNIQYF. The CDR3 DNA is TGCGCCAGCAGCTCGGGTGGGACTACCACAAACATTCAGTACTTC.

In its sample, this clone was seen a few times. The chain combines TRBV18 with TRBJ2-2, with D possibly being TRBD1 (7 bases). There are 16 residues in the CDR3. CDR1 is KGHSH, CDR2 LQKENI, per germline. V was clipped by 3 bases and J by 4 bases, with 15 bases between them. The CDR3 here is CASSPGTAGSTGELFF. The CDR3 DNA sequence: TGTGCCAGCTCACCGGGGACAGCCGGGAGCACCGGGGAGCTGTTTTTT.

This clone was recorded a few times. This sequence joins TRBV14 and TRBJ2-1, with a tentative D call TRBD1 (6 bases). The V gene's germline CDR1 is SGHDN and CDR2 FVKESK. The CDR3 totals 16 residues. With 4 bases removed from V and 8 bases from J, the gap between germline ends came to 21 bases. The CDR3 nucleotides are TGTGCCAGCAGCCCCGGTGGCAGGGGTTCCTTCGATGAGCAGTTCTTC. Translation: CASSPGGRGSFDEQFF.

Only a few counts were recorded for this clone. V usage is TRBV27 and J usage is TRBJ2-1; weak D call: TRBD1 (6 bases). V dropped 5 bases and J dropped 1 base, with 12 bases sitting between them. From germline, CDR1 is MNHEY and CDR2 SMNVEV (reference sequence). The CDR3 loop spans 15 amino acids. CDR3 loop: CASSPIRGSYNEQFF. The CDR3 DNA reads TGTGCCAGCAGTCCAATCAGGGGTTCCTACAATGAGCAGTTCTTC.

The CDR3 loop reads CASQGSRNTIYF. CDR3 DNA: TGTGCCAGCCAGGGCAGCAGAAACACCATATATTTT. The V and J genes are TRBV6-6 and TRBJ1-3, with D possibly being TRBD1 (5 bases). Trimming removed 8 bases at V and 5 bases at J, with 10 bases between. CDR3 length: 12 amino acids. The V gene's germline CDR1 is MNHNY and CDR2 SVGAGI (reference sequence).

Only a few counts were recorded for this clone. CDR3 sequence reads: CASRDRVTKNIQYF. CDR3 nucleotides: TGTGCCAGTAGGGACAGGGTGACCAAAAACATTCAGTACTTC. The chain couples TRBV19 to TRBJ2-4; 8 positions match TRBD1. Germline CDR1 reads LNHDA; CDR2 reads SQIVND (reference sequence). Trimming at V came to 6 bases and at J to 2 bases, leaving 3 bases not matched to a gene. The CDR3 totals 14 residues.